This entry lists 3 T cell receptor beta chains sequenced from one sample in a study of spatial heterogeneity in lung cancer (dated 2019 in TCRdb). Reading the label with the study, this specimen's time point is: sample taken at primary tumor resection. Library creation used 5' RACE. Sequencing was carried out with a NextSeq 500. The public reads were reanalyzed by TCRdb: fastp trimming at Q25, MiXCR alignment, in-frame beta chains only. Rows are combined by CDR3 protein, so each entry shows the most common genes and DNA. Counted in this sample were more than 65,000 distinct CDR3 sequences; roughly 8% of them appeared once. Roughly 7.1% of the sample rests with the top ten. Sample: PBMCs, taken at surgery. The receptors stem from a male donor with early-stage non-small cell lung cancer.

A remark on this clonotype: Its ends do not fully match the called genes, so a read error is possible. The rearrangement uses TRBV10-1 and TRBJ2-3, with TRBD2 matching over 10 bases. The length of the CDR3 is 15 residues. Per germline, CDR1 WNHNN and CDR2 SYGVQD (reference sequence). DNA for the CDR3: TGCGCCAGCAGTGACACTAGCGGGATGACAGATACGCGGTATTTT. Translation: CASSDTSGMTDTRYF.

A few counts support this clonotype. The chain couples TRBV20-1 to TRBJ2-3, with 11 positions matching TRBD1. Trimming cost V 3 bases and J 1 base; bases outside gene matches: 12. The CDR3 has 18 residues. Germline V CDR1 and CDR2: DFQATT, SNEGSKA (reference sequence). The CDR3 protein is CSASPGQGALIGTDTQYF. In nucleotides, the CDR3 is TGCAGTGCTAGTCCAGGACAGGGGGCGTTAATCGGCACAGATACGCAGTATTTT.

This clonotype appeared many times. The chain carries TRBV6-1 and TRBJ2-3; 11 positions agree with TRBD1. Trimming took 3 bases from V and 0 from J; bases not matched to a gene: 5. The CDR3 loop spans 17 amino acids. Germline loops: CDR1 MNHNS, CDR2 SASEGT. The CDR3 region is CASSERTGGWSTDTQYF. DNA for the CDR3: TGTGCCAGCAGTGAGAGGACAGGGGGCTGGAGCACAGATACGCAGTATTTT.